This T cell receptor (beta chain) originates from a study of CD8 T cells in seronegative destructive rheumatoid arthritis (TCRdb year 2020). At the level of the whole study: At the time of sampling, biological drugs were being given to most of the eight CND-RA patients. Peripheral CD8+ TCRbeta repertoires were compared between CCP-negative destructive rheumatoid arthritis (CND-RA) patients and newly diagnosed seropositive RA, seronegative RA and healthy controls. Rather than undergoing new sequencing, the seropositive RA, seronegative RA and healthy control comparison cohorts were drawn from an earlier published TCRbeta dataset.

Following the manufacturer's instructions, genomic DNA from CD8+ cells served as the input for TCRbeta sequencing. A genomics technology centre in Finland ran the TCRbeta sequencing, which was done with the immunoSEQ assay. Per the source publication's procedure: Clonotype tables from the immunoSEQ preprocessing pipeline were converted to VDJtools format, and non-productive clonotypes were removed. Samples with fewer than 10,000 reads were excluded, the remaining samples were subsampled to 10,000 reads, and six of the eight CND-RA samples met this threshold. Using the VDJtools CalcDiversityStats function on data subsampled to 10,000 reads, the Shannon-Wiener, Simpson and clonality indices were calculated. To infer antigen specificity, non-singleton TCRbeta clonotypes were hard-matched against VDJdb, meaning no mismatches were allowed. CDR3 sequences differing by one amino acid (Hamming distance 1) were grouped into clusters with potentially shared antigen targets. Public clonotypes were tested for group enrichment with one-sided Fisher's exact tests after resampling groups to six samples, repeated ten times. Not all clones reach the TCRdb copy of this immuneACCESS table, which keeps in-frame sequences only. Checked studies attribute under half of the gap to unresolved V genes and leave the rest unexplained. V and J calls plus clone size are reproduced from that table; the DNA served to infer D and trimming. For this sample the table gives some 13,000 clones, of which 83% were detected only once. Together, the top ten hold roughly a quarter of the sample.

Comment on this clone: The target of this receptor is not known. Base qualities are missing; no much larger clone stands one base away.

The CDR3 sequence holds 16 residues, the cysteine and phenylalanine included. Just CDR3 DNA is preserved here, 48 bases in frame from base 1. V is pared back by 1 base and J by 3 bases, with 12 bases lying between the germline termini. Based on the germline V gene (reference sequence), the CDR1 and CDR2 sequences are LNHDA and SQIVND. What the work shows at the level of the full study, not this receptor alone: A distinct set of enriched public clonotypes appeared to be present in CND-RA patients, and the authors interpreted this finding as support for a separate disease subset. Because no diagnostic samples were available, the TCR repertoire differences may partly reflect poor disease control over the years rather than being present at onset. More CMV-reactive and fewer influenza A-reactive CD8+ TCRbeta sequences were observed in CND-RA repertoires than in controls and other RA subtypes. Across the roughly 110,000 clonotypes tested, no public clonotype enrichment remained significant after Benjamini-Hochberg correction. The small size of the CND-RA cohort was noted as a limitation of the study. Once age was adjusted for, the CD8+ TCRbeta repertoires of CND-RA patients appeared less diverse and more clonal than the repertoires of other RA subtypes.

CND-RA patients were negative for the clinical CCP2 antibody test, and joint destruction progressed despite active therapy. Every CND-RA patient showed typical joint destruction in the wrists and ankles and had failed conventional anti-rheumatic therapy. CND-RA patients were sampled not at diagnosis but after long disease histories, which in several cases spanned decades. Approximately 50 millilitres of EDTA-anticoagulated peripheral blood were drawn from each patient. Ficoll-Paque PLUS density gradient separation was used to isolate peripheral blood mononuclear cells. Using AutoMACS magnetic bead positive selection, CD8+ cells were isolated from either fresh or cryopreserved PBMCs, and flow cytometry was used to check purity. Nucleospin Tissue or Tissue XS kits were used for genomic DNA extraction, and quantification was performed on a Qubit 2.0 fluorometer.

The receptor comes from a woman aged 25 to 55 with seronegative destructive rheumatoid arthritis. Sequenced material: CD8+ T cells from blood. The chain uses TRBV19 and TRBJ2-2, with a tentative D gene TRBD2 over 6 matching bases. The CDR3 protein sequence reads: CASSIGLRGYTGELFF. DNA sequence: TGTGCCAGTAGTATAGGTCTGCGGGGCTACACCGGGGAGCTGTTTTTT.